One and the same sample provided the 2 T cell receptor beta chains below, sequenced in a study of response to subunit inactivated influenza vaccine. In TCRdb, the RT-PCR reads were re-called with MiXCR into one record per CDR3 protein. The profile shows about 540,000 distinct CDR3 sequences, roughly 23% of them singletons. The same data also contributed to another study, on T cells expressing NK-cell markers. That source notes: It was by 5'RACE template switching with UMIs that TCR beta cDNA was made.

The source was CD4+ T cells sorted from PBMCs, collected 11 to 12 days after vaccination. The receptors were gathered from a man aged 50 or older who received an inactivated influenza vaccine.

V is TRBV5-4 and J is TRBJ2-3, with a tentative D call TRBD2 (6 bases). This CDR3 comprises 16 residues. Trimming pared 5 bases from V and 0 bases from J, leaving 16 bases between. Germline V gives CDR1 SGHNT, CDR2 YYREEE (reference sequence). In DNA form, the CDR3 reads TGTGCCAGCAGTAACGAAGGGACTTCTAGCACAGATACGCAGTATTTT. Protein product: CASSNEGTSSTDTQYF.

This clonotype was detected only a few times. This sequence joins TRBV4-3 and TRBJ2-1; 8 bases agree with TRBD2. Unmatched junction bases numbered 7, after V lost 0 bases and J lost 6 bases. This CDR3 is 16 amino acids long. CDR1 and CDR2 from the germline V gene are LGHNA and YSLEER. The CDR3 DNA reads TGCGCCAGCAGCCAAGAAAGGAGTCTAGCGGGCAATGAGCAGTTCTTC. Its translation is CASSQERSLAGNEQFF.